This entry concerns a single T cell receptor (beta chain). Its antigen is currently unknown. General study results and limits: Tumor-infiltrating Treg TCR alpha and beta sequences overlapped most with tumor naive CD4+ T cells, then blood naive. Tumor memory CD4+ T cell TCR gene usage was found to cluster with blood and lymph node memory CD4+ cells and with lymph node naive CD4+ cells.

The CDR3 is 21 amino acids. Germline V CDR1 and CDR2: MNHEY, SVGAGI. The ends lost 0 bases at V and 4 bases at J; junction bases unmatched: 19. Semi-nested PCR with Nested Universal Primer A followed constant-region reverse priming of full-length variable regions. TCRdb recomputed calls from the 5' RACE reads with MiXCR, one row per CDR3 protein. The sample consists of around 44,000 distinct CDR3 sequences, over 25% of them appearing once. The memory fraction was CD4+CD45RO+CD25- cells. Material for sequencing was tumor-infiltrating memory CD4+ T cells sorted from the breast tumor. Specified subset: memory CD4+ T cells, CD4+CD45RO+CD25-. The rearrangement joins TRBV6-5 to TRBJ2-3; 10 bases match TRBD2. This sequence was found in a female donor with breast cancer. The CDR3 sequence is CASSYSFLGMASGSRSDTQYF. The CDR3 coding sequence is TGTGCCAGCAGTTACTCGTTCTTAGGAATGGCTAGCGGGAGTCGGTCAGATACGCAGTATTTT.